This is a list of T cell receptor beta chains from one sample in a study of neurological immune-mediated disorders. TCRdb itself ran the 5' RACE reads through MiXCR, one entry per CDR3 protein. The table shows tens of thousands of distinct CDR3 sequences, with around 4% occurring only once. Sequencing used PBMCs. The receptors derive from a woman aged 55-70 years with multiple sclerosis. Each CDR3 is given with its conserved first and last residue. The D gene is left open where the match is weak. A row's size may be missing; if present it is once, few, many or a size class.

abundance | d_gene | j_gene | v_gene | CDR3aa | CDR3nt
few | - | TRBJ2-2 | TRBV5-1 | CASRRDEFSNWELFF | TGCGCCAGCAGAAGGGACGAGTTTAGTAATTGGGAGCTGTTTTTT
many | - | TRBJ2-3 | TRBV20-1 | CSALDPLLGASTDTQYF | TGCAGTGCCCTAGATCCCCTACTCGGGGCTAGCACAGATACGCAGTATTTT
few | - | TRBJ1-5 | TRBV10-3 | CAISDLNQPQNF | TGTGCCATCAGTGATCTCAATCAGCCCCAGAATTTT
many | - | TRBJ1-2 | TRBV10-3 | CAIRLGGDYGYTF | TGTGCCATCAGACTTGGGGGAGACTATGGCTACACCTTC
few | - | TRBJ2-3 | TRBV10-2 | CASRSGYTQYF | TGCGCCAGCAGATCTGGCTATACGCAGTATTTT
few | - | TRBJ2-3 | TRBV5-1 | CASSMAGTTDTQYF | TGCGCCAGCAGCATGGCGGGGACCACAGATACGCAGTATTTT
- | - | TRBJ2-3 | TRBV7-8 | CASSLATFQDTQYF | TGTGCCAGCAGCTTAGCGACCTTCCAAGATACGCAGTATTTT
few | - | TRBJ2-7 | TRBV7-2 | CASSLVGRAYEQYF | TGTGCCAGCAGCTTAGTGGGGAGAGCCTACGAGCAGTACTTC
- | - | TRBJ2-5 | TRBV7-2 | CASSLWVTETQYF | TGTGCCAGCAGCTTATGGGTTACGGAGACCCAGTACTTC
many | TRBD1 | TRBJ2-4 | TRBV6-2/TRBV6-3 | CASRTGDRGFVDIQYF | TGTGCCAGCAGAACCGGAGACAGGGGGTTTGTTGACATTCAGTACTTC
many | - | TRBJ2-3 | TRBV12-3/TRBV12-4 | CASSFYSTDTQYF | TGTGCCAGCAGTTTTTATAGCACAGATACGCAGTATTTT
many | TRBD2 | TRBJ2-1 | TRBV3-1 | CASSQVGTSGYNEQFF | TGTGCCAGCAGCCAAGTCGGAACTAGCGGTTACAATGAGCAGTTCTTC
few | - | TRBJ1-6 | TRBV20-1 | CSARAPGESPLHF | TGCAGTGCTAGAGCCCCAGGGGAATCACCCCTCCACTTT
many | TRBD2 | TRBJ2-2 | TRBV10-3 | CANGERESGGELFF | TGTGCCAACGGGGAGCGGGAGAGTGGTGGGGAGCTGTTTTTT
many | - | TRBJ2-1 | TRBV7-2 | CASSPGPRSSYNEQFF | TGTGCCAGCAGCCCGGGACCGAGAAGCTCCTACAATGAGCAGTTCTTC
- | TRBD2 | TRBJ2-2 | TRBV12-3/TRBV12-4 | CASSRTSGFTGELFF | TGTGCCAGCAGTCGGACTAGCGGCTTCACCGGGGAGCTGTTTTTT
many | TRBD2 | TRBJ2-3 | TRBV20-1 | CSARDPSGRNADTQYF | TGCAGTGCTAGAGATCCTAGCGGGAGAAACGCAGATACGCAGTATTTT
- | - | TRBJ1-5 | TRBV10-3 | CAISELGSDQPQHF | TGTGCCATCAGTGAGTTGGGTTCCGATCAGCCCCAGCATTTT
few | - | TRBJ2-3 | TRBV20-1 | CSARDSVPGWDSGDTQYF | TGCAGTGCTAGAGATTCGGTTCCGGGGTGGGACTCTGGAGATACGCAGTATTTT
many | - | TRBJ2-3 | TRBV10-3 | CAISESGGPDTQYF | TGTGCCATCAGTGAGTCGGGGGGACCAGATACGCAGTATTTT
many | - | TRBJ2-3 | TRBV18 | CASSPELQDTDTQYF | TGTGCCAGCTCACCGGAACTCCAAGACACAGATACGCAGTATTTT
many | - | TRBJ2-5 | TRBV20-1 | CSARILVETQYF | TGCAGTGCTAGAATTTTAGTAGAGACCCAGTACTTC
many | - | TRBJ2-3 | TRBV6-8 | CASSYSTSGYTDTQYF | TGTGCCAGCAGTTACTCGACAAGCGGATACACAGATACGCAGTATTTT
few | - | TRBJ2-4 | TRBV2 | CASSVPPGSNQNIQYF | TGTGCCAGCAGCGTCCCCCCGGGATCTAATCAAAACATTCAGTACTTC
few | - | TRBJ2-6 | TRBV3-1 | CASSQGTGANVLTF | TGTGCCAGCAGCCAGGGGACTGGGGCCAACGTCCTGACTTTC
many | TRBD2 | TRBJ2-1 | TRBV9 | CASSATSENEQFF | TGTGCCAGCAGCGCAACTAGCGAGAATGAGCAGTTCTTC
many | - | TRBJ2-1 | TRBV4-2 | CASSRNPYNEQFF | TGTGCCAGCAGCCGTAACCCCTACAATGAGCAGTTCTTC
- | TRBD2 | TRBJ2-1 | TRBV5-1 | CASSLVLAGDAGEQFF | TGCGCCAGCAGCTTGGTTCTAGCGGGAGACGCGGGTGAGCAGTTCTTC
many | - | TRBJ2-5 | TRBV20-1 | CSAREEETQYF | TGCAGTGCTAGGGAAGAAGAGACCCAGTACTTC
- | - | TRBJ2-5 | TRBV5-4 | CASKREGWETQYF | TGTGCCAGCAAGAGGGAAGGATGGGAGACCCAGTACTTC
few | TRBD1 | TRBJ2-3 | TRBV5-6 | CASSMVWDREADTQYF | TGTGCCAGCAGCATGGTTTGGGACAGGGAAGCAGATACGCAGTATTTT
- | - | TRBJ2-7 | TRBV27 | CASSLSDLNEQYF | TGTGCCAGCAGTTTATCCGATCTCAACGAGCAGTACTTC
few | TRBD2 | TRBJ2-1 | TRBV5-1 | CASSLMASGRGSYNEQFF | TGCGCCAGCAGCTTGATGGCTAGCGGGAGGGGCTCCTACAATGAGCAGTTCTTC
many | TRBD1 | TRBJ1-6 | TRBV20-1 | CSASSFGQEGSPLHF | TGCAGTGCTAGTTCCTTTGGACAGGAAGGTTCACCCCTCCACTTT
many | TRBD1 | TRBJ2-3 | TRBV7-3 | CASSLQGAYTDTQYF | TGTGCCAGCAGCTTACAGGGGGCTTACACAGATACGCAGTATTTT
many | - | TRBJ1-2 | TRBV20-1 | CSARRLAGDHGYTF | TGCAGTGCGCGTCGCCTCGCAGGGGATCATGGCTACACCTTC
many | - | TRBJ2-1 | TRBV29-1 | CSAYQYNEQFF | TGCAGTGCTTACCAGTACAATGAGCAGTTCTTC
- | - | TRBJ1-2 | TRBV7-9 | CASSLQGRIGYTF | TGTGCCAGCAGCTTACAGGGGAGGATTGGCTACACCTTC
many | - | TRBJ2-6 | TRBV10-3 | CAIKSGANVLTF | TGTGCCATCAAAAGTGGGGCCAACGTCCTGACTTTC
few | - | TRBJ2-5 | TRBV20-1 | CSASLRGPEETQYF | TGCAGTGCTAGCCTCAGAGGGCCGGAGGAGACCCAGTACTTC
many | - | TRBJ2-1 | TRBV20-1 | CSVRSGDGNEQFF | TGCAGTGTGAGGTCAGGGGATGGGAATGAGCAGTTCTTC
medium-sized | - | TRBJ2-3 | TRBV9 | CASSSRTDESTDTQYF | TGTGCCAGCAGCTCCAGGACGGATGAGAGCACAGATACGCAGTATTTT